This T cell receptor beta chain was retrieved from a study of cytotoxic CD8 clonotypes in ibrutinib-treated CLL. Study-level background: The study included under twelve relapsed/refractory and 15 treatment-naive patients; about 18 had IGHV unmutated disease. The study's findings and limits: The public clonotypes identified were infrequent and showed contraction or stability on treatment. A rise in clonality was seen at ibrutinib response, and a fall back toward baseline was seen at progression.

As regards this clone: Its antigen is unknown.

V lost 5 bases to trimming and J lost 1 base, with 20 bases between them. Germline CDR1 SGHTA, CDR2 FQGTGA. The CDR3 totals 17 residues. Depth targeted 1 in 200,000 to 1 in 1 million T cells, averaging approximately 10x coverage per clonotype. Generated by immunoSEQ multiplex PCR, the TCRdb table keeps only in-frame clones and is missing some. The repertoire holds about 76,000 clones, with roughly 83% as singletons. This receptor was taken from a human donor with chronic lymphocytic leukemia. This specimen was PBMCs, taken after 24 months of ibrutinib treatment. The chain employs TRBV7-3 and TRBJ2-5; D is unclear. The CDR3 loop reads CASSPFRQRTPQETQYF. The CDR3 bases are TGTGCCAGCAGCCCGTTTCGGCAGCGAACCCCCCAAGAGACCCAGTACTTC.